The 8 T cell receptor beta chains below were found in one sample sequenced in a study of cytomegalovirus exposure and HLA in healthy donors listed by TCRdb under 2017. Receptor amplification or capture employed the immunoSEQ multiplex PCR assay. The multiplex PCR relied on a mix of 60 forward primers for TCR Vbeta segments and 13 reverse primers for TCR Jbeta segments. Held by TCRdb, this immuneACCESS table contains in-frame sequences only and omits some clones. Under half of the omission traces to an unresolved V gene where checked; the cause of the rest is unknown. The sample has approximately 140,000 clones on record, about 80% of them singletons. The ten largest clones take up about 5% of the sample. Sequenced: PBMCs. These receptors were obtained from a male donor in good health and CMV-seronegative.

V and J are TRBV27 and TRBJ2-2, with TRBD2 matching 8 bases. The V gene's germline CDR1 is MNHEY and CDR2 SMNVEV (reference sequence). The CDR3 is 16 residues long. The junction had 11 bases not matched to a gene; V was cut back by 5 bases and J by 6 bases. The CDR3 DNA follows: TGTGCCAGCAGTAGGGGGAGCGGGGGATACGCCGGGGAGCTGTTTTTT. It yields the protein CASSRGSGGYAGELFF.

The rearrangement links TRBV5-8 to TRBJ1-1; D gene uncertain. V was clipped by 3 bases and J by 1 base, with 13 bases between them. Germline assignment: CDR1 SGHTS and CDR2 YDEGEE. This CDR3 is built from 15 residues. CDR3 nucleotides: TGTGCCAGCAGCTCAACCCGGGGTTGGAACACTGAAGCTTTCTTT. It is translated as CASSSTRGWNTEAFF.

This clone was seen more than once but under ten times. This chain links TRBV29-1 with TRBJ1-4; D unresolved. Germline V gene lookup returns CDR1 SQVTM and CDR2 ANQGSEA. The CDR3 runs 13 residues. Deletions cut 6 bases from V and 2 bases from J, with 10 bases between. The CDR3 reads CSVRSITNEKLFF. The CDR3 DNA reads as TGCAGCGTACGGAGCATTACTAATGAAAAACTGTTTTTT.

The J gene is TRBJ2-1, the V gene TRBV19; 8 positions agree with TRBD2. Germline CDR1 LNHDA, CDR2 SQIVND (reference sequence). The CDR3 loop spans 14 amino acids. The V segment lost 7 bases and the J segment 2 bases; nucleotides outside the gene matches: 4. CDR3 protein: CASTPGGPYNEQFF. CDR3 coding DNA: TGTGCCAGTACCCCGGGGGGGCCCTACAATGAGCAGTTCTTC.

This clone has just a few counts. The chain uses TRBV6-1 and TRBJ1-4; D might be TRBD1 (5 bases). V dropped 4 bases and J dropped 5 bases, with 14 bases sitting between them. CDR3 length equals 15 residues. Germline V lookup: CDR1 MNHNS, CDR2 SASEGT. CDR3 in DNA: TGTGCCAGCAGTGGGACGGACATACTAAATGAAAAACTGTTTTTT. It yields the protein CASSGTDILNEKLFF.

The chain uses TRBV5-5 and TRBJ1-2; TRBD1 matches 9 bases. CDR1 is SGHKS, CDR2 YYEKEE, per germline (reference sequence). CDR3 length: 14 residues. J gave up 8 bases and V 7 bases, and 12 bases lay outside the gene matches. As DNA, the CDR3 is TGTGCCAGCGGGTACAGGGGGCCGGTCGCCGGCTACACCTTC. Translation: CASGYRGPVAGYTF.

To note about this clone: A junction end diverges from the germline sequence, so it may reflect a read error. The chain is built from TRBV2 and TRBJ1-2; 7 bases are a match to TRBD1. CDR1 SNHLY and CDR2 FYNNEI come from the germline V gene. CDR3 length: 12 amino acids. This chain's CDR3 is CASRGDSEARDF. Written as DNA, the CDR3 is TGTGCCAGCAGGGGGGACAGTGAGGCTCGTGACTTC.

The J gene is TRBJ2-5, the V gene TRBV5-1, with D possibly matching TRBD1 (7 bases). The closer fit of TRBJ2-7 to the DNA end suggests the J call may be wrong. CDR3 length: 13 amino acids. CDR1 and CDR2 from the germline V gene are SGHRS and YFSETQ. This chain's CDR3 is CASSLQGGYEQYF. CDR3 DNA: TGCGCCAGCAGTCTGCAGGGGGGCTACGAGCAGTACTTC.